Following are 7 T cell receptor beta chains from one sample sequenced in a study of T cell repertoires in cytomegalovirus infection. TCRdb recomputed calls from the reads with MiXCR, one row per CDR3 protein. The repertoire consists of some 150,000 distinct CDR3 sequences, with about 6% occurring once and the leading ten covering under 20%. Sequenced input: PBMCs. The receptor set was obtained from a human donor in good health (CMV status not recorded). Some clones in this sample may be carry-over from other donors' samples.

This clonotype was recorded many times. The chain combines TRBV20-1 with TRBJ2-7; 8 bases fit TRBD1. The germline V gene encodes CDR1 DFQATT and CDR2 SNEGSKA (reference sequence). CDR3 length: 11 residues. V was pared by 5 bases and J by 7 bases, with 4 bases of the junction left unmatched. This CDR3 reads CSAGYRGEQYF. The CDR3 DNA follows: TGCAGTGCTGGATACAGGGGGGAGCAGTACTTC.

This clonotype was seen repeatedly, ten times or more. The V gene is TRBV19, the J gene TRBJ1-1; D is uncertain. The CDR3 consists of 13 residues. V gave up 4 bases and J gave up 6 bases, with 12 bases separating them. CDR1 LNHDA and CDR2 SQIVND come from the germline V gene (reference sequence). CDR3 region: CASSNLPLPEAFF. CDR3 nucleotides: TGTGCCAGTAGTAACCTGCCCCTCCCTGAAGCTTTCTTT.

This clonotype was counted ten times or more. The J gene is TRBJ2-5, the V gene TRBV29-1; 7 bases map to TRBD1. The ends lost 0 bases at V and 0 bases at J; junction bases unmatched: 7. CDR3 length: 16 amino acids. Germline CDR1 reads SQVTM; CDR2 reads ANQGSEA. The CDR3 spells CSVEDPGQEDQETQYF. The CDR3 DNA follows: TGCAGCGTTGAAGATCCTGGACAGGAGGACCAAGAGACCCAGTACTTC.

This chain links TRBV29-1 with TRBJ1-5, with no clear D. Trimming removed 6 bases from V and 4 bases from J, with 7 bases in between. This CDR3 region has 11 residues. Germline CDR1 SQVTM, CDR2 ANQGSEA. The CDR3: CSVGENQPQHF. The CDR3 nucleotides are TGCAGCGTGGGAGAAAATCAGCCCCAGCATTTT. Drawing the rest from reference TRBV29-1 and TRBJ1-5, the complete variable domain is SAVISQKPSRDICQRGTSLTIQCQVDSQVTMMFWYRQQPGQSLTLIATANQGSEATYESGFVIDKFPISRPNLTFSTLTVSNMSPEDSSIYLCSVGENQPQHFGDGTRLSIL.

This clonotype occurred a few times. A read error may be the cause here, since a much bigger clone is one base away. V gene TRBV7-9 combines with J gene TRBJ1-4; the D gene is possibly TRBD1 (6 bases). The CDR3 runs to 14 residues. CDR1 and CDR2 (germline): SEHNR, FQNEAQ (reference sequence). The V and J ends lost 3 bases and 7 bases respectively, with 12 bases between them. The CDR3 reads CASSFGGAGEKLFF. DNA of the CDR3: TGTGCCAGCAGCTTCGGGGGCGCGGGTGAAAAACTGTTTTTT.

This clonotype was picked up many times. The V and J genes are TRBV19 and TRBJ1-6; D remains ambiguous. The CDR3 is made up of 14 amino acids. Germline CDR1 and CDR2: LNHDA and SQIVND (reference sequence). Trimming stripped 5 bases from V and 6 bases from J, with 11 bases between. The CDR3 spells CASSYGTSNSPLHF. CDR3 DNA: TGTGCCAGTAGTTACGGAACCTCTAATTCACCCCTCCACTTT.

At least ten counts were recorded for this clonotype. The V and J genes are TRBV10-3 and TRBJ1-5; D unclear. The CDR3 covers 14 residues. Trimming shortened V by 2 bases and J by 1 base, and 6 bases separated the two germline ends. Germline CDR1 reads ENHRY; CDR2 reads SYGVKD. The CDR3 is CAISERESNQPQHF. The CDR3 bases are TGTGCCATCAGTGAGAGGGAGAGCAATCAGCCCCAGCATTTT.